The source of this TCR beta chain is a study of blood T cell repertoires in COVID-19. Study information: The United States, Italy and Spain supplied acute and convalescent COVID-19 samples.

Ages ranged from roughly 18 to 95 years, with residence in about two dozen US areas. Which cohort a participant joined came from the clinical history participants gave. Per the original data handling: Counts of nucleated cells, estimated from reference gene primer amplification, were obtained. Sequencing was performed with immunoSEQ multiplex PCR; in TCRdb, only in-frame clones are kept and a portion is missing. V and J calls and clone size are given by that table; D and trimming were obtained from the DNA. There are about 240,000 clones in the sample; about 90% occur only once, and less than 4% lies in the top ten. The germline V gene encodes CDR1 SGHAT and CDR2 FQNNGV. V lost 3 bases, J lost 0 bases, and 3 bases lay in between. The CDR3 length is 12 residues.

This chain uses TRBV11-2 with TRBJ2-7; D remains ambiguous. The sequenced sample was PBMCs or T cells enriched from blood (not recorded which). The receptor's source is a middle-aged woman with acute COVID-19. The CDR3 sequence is CASSLASYEQYF. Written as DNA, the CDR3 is TGTGCCAGCAGCTTGGCCTCCTACGAGCAGTACTTC.